Reported below is one T cell receptor (beta chain). This may come from a read error, since a much larger clone is one base off. The CDR3 does not end in the conserved phenylalanine or tryptophan, so this is likely a read error. Indicated time point: newly diagnosed GD, antithyroid drugs for less than 3 months. From PBMCs, RNA was extracted and then used to make the TCR library. Building the TCR beta libraries relied on iRepertoire HTBI primers, and CDR3 regions underwent Arm-PCR. TCRdb re-derived calls from the multiplex PCR reads in MiXCR, one entry per CDR3 protein. Of 550,000 to 700,000 distinct CDR3 sequences in the sample, about 16% were seen once. The data stem from a study of regulatory T cells in long-lasting Graves disease. These data were also reused for a study on T cells in Graves' hyperthyroidism and ophthalmopathy. That study reports: The HTBI set primed first-round TCR CDR3 RT-PCR.

The sequenced sample was peripheral blood mononuclear cells (PBMCs), obtained at new diagnosis, from a patient treated with antithyroid drugs. This clonotype was obtained from a man younger than 35 with Graves disease.

The CDR3 here is CASSLAKGDLSPYEQYY. In DNA form, the CDR3 reads TGCGCCAGCAGCTTGGCCAAGGGGGACCTTTCTCCCTACGAGCAGTACTAC. The chain uses TRBV5-1 and TRBJ2-7; D perhaps matches TRBD1 (6 bases). V lost 0 bases and J lost 2, with 18 bases in between. This CDR3 has 17 residues. CDR1 and CDR2 (germline): SGHRS, YFSETQ.